A selection of T cell receptor beta chains follows, all from one sample in a study of post-analysis software for immune sequencing data. TCRdb ran MiXCR on the PCR reads and lists one entry per CDR3 protein. The data hold roughly 670,000 distinct CDR3 sequences, with about 60% observed a single time. Material: blood. The receptors come from a girl aged 2-10 years with multiple sclerosis. Both conserved end residues are part of each CDR3. The D gene is left open where the match is weak. Clone size is not always given. Where it is, it says once, few, many or a class for expanded clones.

TRBV28	TRBD2	NA	TRBJ2-1	CASSPHSGGGNNEQFF	TGTGCCAGCAGTCCGCATAGCGGGGGGGGAAACAATGAGCAGTTCTTC
TRBV5-1	NA	few	TRBJ2-3	CASTSLGGTDTQYF	TGCGCCAGCACCAGTTTAGGGGGCACAGATACGCAGTATTTT
TRBV28	TRBD1	NA	TRBJ2-7	CASSQGGAPYEQYF	TGTGCCAGCAGTCAAGGGGGCGCGCCCTACGAGCAGTACTTC
TRBV5-1	NA	NA	TRBJ2-5	CASSEVGDSEFRETQYF	TGCGCCAGCAGCGAGGTAGGGGACTCGGAATTCCGAGAGACCCAGTACTTC
TRBV11-2	TRBD2	few	TRBJ2-1	CASSLELAGAYNEQFF	TGTGCCAGCAGCTTAGAACTAGCGGGGGCCTACAATGAGCAGTTCTTC
TRBV20-1	NA	NA	TRBJ2-3	CSARLADTQYF	TGCAGTGCTAGATTAGCAGATACGCAGTATTTT
TRBV28	NA	NA	TRBJ1-2	CANSPDPYGYTF	TGTGCCAACAGTCCCGACCCTTATGGCTACACCTTC
TRBV10-3	TRBD2	NA	TRBJ2-1	CAIGREGPGLAIVGNEQFF	TGTGCCATCGGCAGAGAAGGTCCGGGACTAGCGATTGTTGGGAATGAGCAGTTCTTC
TRBV5-1	TRBD1	few	TRBJ2-7	CASSLGQGDDEQYF	TGCGCCAGCAGCTTGGGACAGGGCGACGACGAGCAGTACTTC
TRBV12-3/TRBV12-4	TRBD2	NA	TRBJ2-4	CASSLASERAGEINIQYF	TGTGCCAGCAGTTTAGCCTCGGAACGGGCGGGAGAAATAAACATTCAGTACTTC
TRBV29-1	TRBD1	few	TRBJ2-7	CSATGTGFHEQYF	TGCAGCGCTACCGGGACAGGGTTCCACGAGCAGTACTTC
TRBV10-3	TRBD1	few	TRBJ2-7	CAISERGQDYEQYF	TGTGCCATCAGTGAGAGGGGACAGGACTACGAGCAGTACTTC
TRBV4-3	NA	NA	TRBJ1-2	CASSQGVGGELGYTF	TGCGCCAGCAGCCAAGGTGTGGGAGGGGAATTAGGCTACACCTTC
TRBV10-2	TRBD1	few	TRBJ1-6	CASSRDSTNGSPLHF	TGCGCCAGCAGTAGGGACAGCACCAATGGTTCACCCCTCCACTTT
TRBV11-2	NA	NA	TRBJ2-1	CASSLVSLRDEQFF	TGTGCCAGCAGCTTAGTGTCCCTCCGGGATGAGCAGTTCTTC
TRBV20-1	NA	NA	TRBJ2-1	CSAREEGGPIENEQFF	TGCAGTGCTAGAGAAGAGGGGGGTCCCATAGAGAATGAGCAGTTCTTC
TRBV20-1	TRBD1	few	TRBJ2-1	CSARDLRQGANNEQFF	TGCAGTGCTAGAGATCTAAGACAGGGGGCTAACAATGAGCAGTTCTTC
TRBV5-6	TRBD1	once	TRBJ2-1	CASTKAGTGATGEQFF	TGTGCCAGCACCAAGGCGGGGACAGGGGCCACGGGTGAGCAGTTCTTC
TRBV5-1	NA	NA	TRBJ1-1	CASRIPGETEAFF	TGCGCCAGCAGAATTCCAGGGGAAACTGAAGCTTTCTTT
TRBV19	NA	NA	TRBJ2-5	CASSPIPRSGETQYF	TGTGCCAGTAGTCCCATACCTAGATCGGGAGAGACCCAGTACTTC
TRBV29-1	TRBD1	NA	TRBJ1-4	CSVDMSGGGEKLFF	TGCAGCGTTGACATGTCAGGGGGCGGTGAAAAACTGTTTTTT
TRBV7-2	NA	NA	TRBJ2-7	CASSLGVIEQYF	TGTGCCAGCAGCTTAGGGGTCATCGAGCAGTACTTC
TRBV18	TRBD2	NA	TRBJ2-5	CASSPRLAGGVFQETQYF	TGTGCCAGCTCACCAAGGCTAGCGGGAGGGGTCTTCCAAGAGACCCAGTACTTC
TRBV29-1	NA	NA	TRBJ1-1	CSVVEGPEAFF	TGCAGCGTTGTGGAAGGGCCTGAAGCTTTCTTT
TRBV12-3/TRBV12-4	NA	NA	TRBJ2-3	CASGQQGDTQYF	TGTGCCAGCGGACAACAGGGAGATACGCAGTATTTT
TRBV7-2	NA	once	TRBJ2-7	CANSFGAGLSYEQYF	TGTGCCAACAGCTTCGGGGCGGGTCTCTCCTACGAGCAGTACTTC
TRBV27	NA	NA	TRBJ2-5	CASSLGLTAETQYF	TGTGCCAGCAGCCTCGGACTCACGGCGGAGACCCAGTACTTC
TRBV20-1	NA	NA	TRBJ2-3	CSARDGGVGTDTQYF	TGCAGTGCTAGAGATGGAGGGGTAGGGACAGATACGCAGTATTTT
TRBV4-2	NA	NA	TRBJ1-1	CASSPMRGDATEAFF	TGTGCCAGCAGCCCCATGAGGGGTGACGCCACTGAAGCTTTCTTT
TRBV20-1	NA	NA	TRBJ1-2	CSAQSMRPGNGYTF	TGCAGTGCTCAGTCAATGCGGCCCGGTAATGGCTACACCTTC
TRBV2	NA	NA	TRBJ1-4	CASGAETNEKLFF	TGTGCCAGCGGGGCGGAGACTAATGAAAAACTGTTTTTT
TRBV12-3/TRBV12-4	NA	NA	TRBJ2-1	CASSLTQRSSYNEQFF	TGTGCCAGCAGTTTAACTCAGCGGAGCTCCTACAATGAGCAGTTCTTC
TRBV29-1	NA	NA	TRBJ2-5	CSVGEYQETQYF	TGCAGCGTTGGCGAGTACCAAGAGACCCAGTACTTC
TRBV9	NA	once	TRBJ2-3	CASSATPGIPTDTQYF	TGTGCCAGCAGCGCAACACCAGGGATACCCACAGATACGCAGTATTTT
TRBV9	TRBD2	NA	TRBJ2-1	CASSVASLAGEQFF	TGTGCCAGCAGCGTAGCTTCCCTAGCGGGTGAGCAGTTCTTC
TRBV6-6	NA	few	TRBJ2-7	CASSYDLANEQYF	TGTGCCAGCAGTTACGATCTAGCGAACGAGCAGTACTTC
TRBV7-2	NA	NA	TRBJ2-1	CASSLDARRGEQFF	TGTGCCAGCAGCTTAGATGCACGGCGGGGTGAGCAGTTCTTC
TRBV4-2	NA	NA	TRBJ2-5	CASSQGGIFNAQQETQYF	TGTGCCAGCAGCCAAGGGGGCATATTCAATGCTCAACAAGAGACCCAGTACTTC
TRBV6-2/TRBV6-3	TRBD2	NA	TRBJ2-5	CASRPHIAGGRETQYF	TGTGCCAGCAGGCCTCATATAGCGGGGGGGAGAGAGACCCAGTACTTC
TRBV7-2	NA	NA	TRBJ2-4	CASSLVHQILAKNIQYF	TGTGCCAGCAGCTTAGTGCATCAGATACTAGCCAAAAACATTCAGTACTTC
TRBV29-1	TRBD2	NA	TRBJ2-1	CSVEGDESGRWSYNEQFF	TGCAGCGTTGAAGGCGATGAAAGCGGGAGGTGGTCCTACAATGAGCAGTTCTTC
TRBV20-1	TRBD1	NA	TRBJ1-5	CSARGGHRGQPQHF	TGCAGTGCTAGAGGAGGGCACAGGGGTCAGCCCCAGCATTTT
TRBV20-1	TRBD1	NA	TRBJ1-6	CSAIQGANYNSPLHF	TGCAGTGCTATACAGGGGGCGAATTATAATTCACCCCTCCACTTT
TRBV7-3	NA	NA	TRBJ2-1	CASSLNSGSSYNEQFF	TGTGCCAGCAGCTTAAATTCCGGGAGCTCCTACAATGAGCAGTTCTTC
TRBV15	NA	NA	TRBJ1-5	CATSREVNQPQHF	TGTGCCACCAGCAGAGAAGTGAATCAGCCCCAGCATTTT
TRBV10-3	TRBD2	NA	TRBJ2-5	CASSQGLAGGQETQYF	TGTGCCAGCAGTCAGGGACTAGCGGGGGGTCAAGAGACCCAGTACTTC
TRBV6-5	NA	few	TRBJ2-5	CASSLPGEAGETQYF	TGTGCCAGCAGTCTTCCAGGGGAAGCAGGGGAGACCCAGTACTTC
TRBV7-9	NA	NA	TRBJ2-3	CASSVYSTDTQYF	TGTGCCAGTTCCGTGTATAGCACAGATACGCAGTATTTT
TRBV5-1	NA	NA	TRBJ2-7	CASSLEPGRTYEQYF	TGCGCCAGCAGCTTGGAACCGGGACGGACCTACGAGCAGTACTTC
TRBV5-6	NA	few	TRBJ2-6	CASSFGDPGANVLTF	TGTGCCAGCAGCTTCGGGGACCCTGGGGCCAACGTCCTGACTTTC
TRBV6-4	NA	few	TRBJ2-1	CASSELPGSNEQFF	TGTGCCAGCAGTGAACTGCCAGGGAGCAATGAGCAGTTCTTC
TRBV29-1	NA	NA	TRBJ2-1	CSVGKGTYNEQFF	TGCAGCGTTGGAAAGGGGACCTACAATGAGCAGTTCTTC
TRBV29-1	TRBD2	NA	TRBJ2-1	CSGRLADNEQFF	TGCAGCGGTCGACTAGCGGACAATGAGCAGTTCTTC
TRBV25-1	NA	NA	TRBJ2-2	CASSRGAEGTGELFF	TGTGCCAGCAGTCGAGGGGCTGAAGGCACCGGGGAGCTGTTTTTT
TRBV5-1	NA	NA	TRBJ2-1	CASSMEGATCNEQFF	TGCGCCAGCAGCATGGAGGGGGCGACGTGCAATGAGCAGTTCTTC
TRBV7-8	NA	few	TRBJ1-1	CASSLDTGTEAFF	TGTGCCAGCAGCTTAGATACTGGAACTGAAGCTTTCTTT
TRBV27	NA	NA	TRBJ2-1	CASSLLGFGTVTYNEQFF	TGTGCCAGCAGTTTACTTGGGTTCGGGACGGTTACCTACAATGAGCAGTTCTTC
TRBV7-9	NA	NA	TRBJ2-3	CASSRRASDTDTQYF	TGTGCCAGCAGCCGCAGAGCATCTGACACAGATACGCAGTATTTT
TRBV20-1	TRBD1	NA	TRBJ2-3	CSANRDRGKGDTQYF	TGCAGTGCAAACAGGGACAGGGGGAAAGGAGATACGCAGTATTTT